The 6 T cell receptor beta chains in this list originate from one sample, sequenced in a study of blood T cell repertoires in COVID-19. TCRdb's table, derived via immunoSEQ multiplex PCR, lists solely in-frame clones and lacks some. The sample includes approximately 220,000 clones, over 80% seen only once; the top ten take more than 25%. Sequencing used peripheral blood. The receptors stem from a man aged 35 to 55 with acute or convalescent COVID-19.

The J gene is TRBJ2-1, the V gene TRBV6-5; TRBD1 might be the D (6 bases). Trimming left V 6 bases short and J 3 bases short, with 9 bases between. The CDR3 spans 13 residues. Germline loops: CDR1 MNHEY, CDR2 SVGAGI. The chain's CDR3 is CASRTDSYNEQFF. CDR3 nucleotides: TGTGCCAGCAGAACGGACAGCTACAATGAGCAGTTCTTC.

The chain is built from TRBV7-2 and TRBJ1-5; TRBD1 matches at 7 bases. Germline CDR1 and CDR2: SGHTA and FQGNSA. This CDR3 comprises 16 residues. J gave up 0 bases and V 4 bases, and 6 bases lay outside the gene matches. CDR3 protein: CASSSGTAYSNQPQHF. The CDR3 DNA follows: TGTGCCAGCAGCTCCGGGACAGCTTATAGCAATCAGCCCCAGCATTTT.

V and J are TRBV12-5 and TRBJ2-1; no firm D call. Per germline, CDR1 LGHNT and CDR2 FRNRAP. The CDR3 has 13 amino acids. With 1 base removed from V and 8 bases from J, the gap between germline ends came to 9 bases. The CDR3 loop reads CASGLALAHEQFF. The DNA for the CDR3 is TGTGCTAGTGGTTTGGCCCTGGCTCATGAGCAGTTCTTC.

As to this clone: The sample holds other DNA sequences that translate to the same CDR3. The V gene is TRBV12-3 or TRBV12-4, the J gene TRBJ1-5; D may be TRBD1 (5 bases). The CDR3 is 13 residues long. V was trimmed by 5 bases and J by 0 bases, leaving 5 bases between them. Here the CDR3 DNA reads TGTGCCAGCAGTGACAGTAGCAATCAGCCCCAGCATTTT. Translation: CASSDSSNQPQHF.

The V call is TRBV19, the J call TRBJ1-4; perhaps TRBD1 as D (5 bases). The CDR3 is 12 residues long. In germline, CDR1 is LNHDA, CDR2 SQIVND (reference sequence). V was pared by 8 bases and J by 6 bases, with 10 bases between. The CDR3 region has the DNA TGTGCCAGTCGGGACTGGTATGAAAAACTGTTTTTT. This codes for CASRDWYEKLFF.

The V gene is TRBV29-1, the J gene TRBJ1-5; possible D gene TRBD1, 6 bases. The germline V and J ends were trimmed by 7 bases and 3 bases, with 16 bases remaining between them. CDR1 is SQVTM, CDR2 ANQGSEA, per germline. There are 14 residues in the CDR3. The CDR3 nucleotides read TGCAGCGCGCAGGCAACAGGGCCCAATCAGCCCCAGCATTTT. This encodes CSAQATGPNQPQHF.